These T cell receptor beta chains were read from a single sample in a study of beta chain features in type 1 diabetes. TCRdb's copy holds only in-frame clones and misses some; the assay was immunoSEQ multiplex PCR. The table has hundreds of thousands of clones, approximately 12% seen once; the top ten hold approximately 0.015%. Source material: naive CD4+ T cells from blood. Source of these receptors: a man younger than 35 in good health. Each CDR3 is given with its conserved first and last residue. A D gene is named only where the DNA matches it firmly. Clone size appears in some rows only: once, few, many, or a class for an expanded clone.

>.|.|TRBJ1-1|TRBV28
CASSPPGNTEAFF
TGTGCCAGCAGTCCTCCGGGGAACACTGAAGCTTTCTTT
>TRBD1|.|TRBJ2-2|TRBV7-3
CATSGTGNTGELFF
TGTGCCACGTCCGGGACAGGGAACACCGGGGAGCTGTTTTTT
>.|.|TRBJ2-1|TRBV9
CASSGLGSGGYNEQFF
TGTGCCAGCAGCGGTCTAGGGAGTGGCGGGTACAATGAGCAGTTCTTC
>TRBD2|.|TRBJ2-2|TRBV25-1
CASSGGQKFTSGREELFF
TGTGCCAGCAGTGGGGGACAGAAATTTACTAGCGGGAGGGAGGAGCTGTTTTTT
>.|.|TRBJ2-3|TRBV5-1
CASSSDNTDTQYF
TGCGCCAGCAGCTCCGACAACACAGATACGCAGTATTTT
>.|few|TRBJ2-7|TRBV7-3
CASSPTGTYEQYF
TGTGCCAGCAGCCCCACGGGGACCTACGAGCAGTACTTC
>.|few|TRBJ1-1|TRBV6-6
CASHRDAFF
TGTGCCAGCCACAGGGATGCTTTCTTT
>TRBD1|few|TRBJ1-5|TRBV19
CATRTGGEGNQPQHF
TGTGCCACCCGGACAGGGGGCGAAGGCAATCAGCCCCAGCATTTT
>TRBD1|.|TRBJ1-1|TRBV6-5
CASHSTGGARPAFF
TGTGCCAGCCACAGTACAGGGGGCGCGAGACCAGCTTTCTTT
>.|.|TRBJ1-1|TRBV2
CASLRAGPGNTEAFF
TGTGCCAGTTTGAGGGCAGGCCCAGGGAACACTGAAGCTTTCTTT
>TRBD1|.|TRBJ2-6|TRBV2
CATGGRASGANVLTF
TGTGCCACAGGGGGCAGGGCCTCTGGGGCCAACGTCCTGACTTTC
>TRBD2|few|TRBJ2-3|TRBV28
CASRSTSLASDTQYF
TGTGCCAGCAGATCGACTAGCCTGGCGTCGGATACGCAGTATTTT
>.|few|TRBJ2-6|TRBV2
CASIRQGQGLSGANVLTF
TGTGCCAGCATACGGCAGGGTCAAGGGCTGTCTGGGGCCAACGTCCTGACTTTC
>TRBD1|.|TRBJ2-7|TRBV28
CASSANRQGSNEQYF
TGTGCCAGCAGCGCCAACCGACAGGGTAGCAACGAGCAGTACTTC
>.|.|TRBJ1-2|TRBV11-2
CASSPGYYGYTF
TGTGCCAGCAGCCCAGGTTACTATGGCTACACCTTC
>.|.|TRBJ1-1|TRBV28
CASNSLNTEAFF
TGTGCCAGCAATTCATTGAACACTGAAGCTTTCTTT
>TRBD1|.|TRBJ1-4|TRBV5-1
CASSSDRGNEKLFF
TGCGCCAGCAGCTCCGACAGGGGGAATGAAAAACTGTTTTTT
>TRBD1|.|TRBJ2-7|TRBV28
CASSSPTGGRYEQYF
TGTGCCAGCAGTAGCCCGACAGGGGGTAGGTACGAGCAGTACTTC
>TRBD1|.|TRBJ1-4|TRBV28
CASSPSQGVPNEKLFF
TGTGCCAGCAGCCCATCACAGGGGGTCCCGAATGAAAAACTGTTTTTT
>.|.|TRBJ2-7|TRBV19
CASRAQGAYEQYF
TGTGCCAGTAGGGCACAGGGAGCCTACGAGCAGTACTTC
>TRBD1|few|TRBJ2-4|TRBV7-9
CASSTRPGQGASKNIQYF
TGTGCCAGCAGCACCCGCCCGGGACAGGGGGCTTCCAAAAACATTCAGTACTTC
>.|few|TRBJ2-7|TRBV5-1
CASSGGAWSDYSYEQYF
TGCGCCAGCAGCGGAGGAGCCTGGTCCGACTACTCCTACGAGCAGTACTTC
>TRBD2|few|TRBJ2-3|TRBV9
CASSVKAGGQGDTQYF
TGTGCCAGCAGCGTAAAGGCGGGGGGGCAGGGAGATACGCAGTATTTT
>.|.|TRBJ2-7|TRBV25-1
CASTAGYEQYF
TGTGCCAGCACCGCGGGCTACGAGCAGTACTTC
>.|.|TRBJ2-3|TRBV6-6
CASSYKTAPDTQYF
TGTGCCAGCAGCTATAAGACAGCGCCGGATACGCAGTATTTT
>TRBD2|.|TRBJ2-1|TRBV7-2
CASRLAGGLVHEQFF
TGTGCCAGCAGGCTCGCGGGGGGGCTTGTCCATGAGCAGTTCTTC
>.|few|TRBJ2-7|TRBV11-2
CASSPAQDPAYEQYF
TGTGCCAGCAGCCCGGCTCAGGATCCGGCCTACGAGCAGTACTTC
>.|few|TRBJ2-7|TRBV21-1
CASSPRGGKGYEQYF
TGTGCCAGCAGCCCGCGGGGGGGGAAAGGCTACGAGCAGTACTTC
>.|few|TRBJ1-6|TRBV30
CAWSVRARGYSPLHF
TGTGCCTGGAGTGTGCGGGCACGGGGATACTCACCCCTCCACTTT
>TRBD1|.|TRBJ1-2|TRBV27
CASSSRGHDYGYTF
TGTGCCAGCAGTTCCAGGGGGCATGACTATGGCTACACCTTC
>.|few|TRBJ1-5|TRBV5-1
CASSLVPGGNQPQHF
TGCGCCAGCAGCTTGGTTCCAGGGGGCAATCAGCCCCAGCATTTT
>.|few|TRBJ1-2|TRBV30
CAWQGNYGYTF
TGTGCCTGGCAGGGGAACTATGGCTACACCTTC
>.|.|TRBJ1-6|TRBV7-3
CASSPDFNSPLHF
TGTGCCAGCAGCCCTGACTTCAATTCACCCCTCCACTTT
>.|.|TRBJ1-1|TRBV18
CASSSLGVMNTEAFF
TGTGCCAGCTCCTCCCTGGGCGTTATGAACACTGAAGCTTTCTTT
>.|.|TRBJ2-7|TRBV20-1
CSARDESEQYF
TGCAGTGCTAGAGATGAGAGCGAGCAGTACTTC
>TRBD2|.|TRBJ2-1|TRBV9
CASSVGTSGYNEQFF
TGTGCCAGCAGCGTCGGGACTAGCGGTTACAATGAGCAGTTCTTC
>.|.|TRBJ1-1|TRBV5-1
CASSFNPAALNTEAFF
TGCGCCAGCAGCTTCAATCCCGCGGCACTGAACACTGAAGCTTTCTTT
>TRBD2|.|TRBJ2-7|TRBV28
CASSPATSAEMNEQYF
TGTGCCAGCAGTCCCGCCACTAGCGCAGAGATGAACGAGCAGTACTTC
>.|few|TRBJ2-2|TRBV28
CASSSSETGKTGELFF
TGTGCCAGCAGCTCCTCCGAGACAGGCAAGACCGGGGAGCTGTTTTTT
>.|.|TRBJ1-2|TRBV28
CAISTGGVRGYTF
TGTGCCATATCGACGGGAGGGGTTAGAGGCTACACCTTC
>.|few|TRBJ2-1|TRBV4-2
CASSQGGGLYNEQFF
TGTGCCAGCAGCCAAGGCGGGGGCCTCTACAATGAGCAGTTCTTC
>TRBD2|.|TRBJ2-3|TRBV11-2
CASSLAASGRGTDTQYF
TGTGCCAGCAGCTTAGCGGCTAGCGGGAGAGGAACAGATACGCAGTATTTT
>TRBD1|.|TRBJ2-7|TRBV18
CASLNAQGAPYEQYF
TGTGCCAGCTTAAACGCCCAGGGGGCCCCCTACGAGCAGTACTTC
>TRBD2|few|TRBJ2-3|TRBV4-2
CASSLSGGASTDTQYF
TGTGCCAGCAGCCTTAGCGGGGGGGCTAGCACAGATACGCAGTATTTT
>.|few|TRBJ1-1|TRBV6-4
CASSDSAGAHTEAFF
TGTGCCAGCAGTGACTCGGCAGGGGCACACACTGAAGCTTTCTTT
>.|.|TRBJ2-2|TRBV15
CATSILTGELFF
TGTGCCACCAGCATACTCACCGGGGAGCTGTTTTTT
>.|few|TRBJ2-1|TRBV7-8
CASSPPGAGAEDEQFF
TGTGCCAGCAGCCCGCCGGGGGCGGGAGCGGAGGATGAGCAGTTCTTC
>.|few|TRBJ2-5|TRBV7-3
CASSPRGMGQTQYF
TGTGCCAGCAGCCCACGGGGGATGGGGCAGACCCAGTACTTC
>TRBD2|.|TRBJ2-1|TRBV14
CASSQASPPAGGPLNEQFF
TGTGCCAGCAGCCAAGCTTCACCTCCAGCGGGGGGGCCGCTCAATGAGCAGTTCTTC
>TRBD2|.|TRBJ2-7|TRBV4-2
CASSQETSGVGEQYF
TGTGCCAGCAGCCAGGAGACTAGCGGGGTGGGCGAGCAGTACTTC
>.|.|TRBJ2-2|TRBV18
CASSIQGSPRTGELFF
TGTGCCAGCTCAATACAGGGATCCCCGAGGACCGGGGAGCTGTTTTTT
>TRBD1|.|TRBJ2-7|TRBV6-5
CAVSGQSYEQYF
TGTGCCGTATCGGGACAGTCCTACGAGCAGTACTTC
>TRBD1|.|TRBJ2-3|TRBV4-2
CASSQPTGGMGTDTQYF
TGTGCCAGCAGCCAACCAACAGGGGGCATGGGCACAGATACGCAGTATTTT
>.|.|TRBJ1-5|TRBV30
CAWSRNRGQPQHF
TGTGCCTGGAGTCGCAACCGGGGTCAGCCCCAGCATTTT
>TRBD1|.|TRBJ1-6|TRBV6-1
CASSWRQGIPPLHF
TGTGCCAGCAGTTGGAGACAGGGAATTCCACCCCTCCACTTT
>.|.|TRBJ2-7|TRBV6-5
CASSYFSDSYEQYF
TGTGCCAGCAGTTACTTTTCAGATTCCTACGAGCAGTACTTC
>.|few|TRBJ2-2|TRBV30
CAWTVTGSSTGELFF
TGTGCCTGGACCGTAACAGGGAGCTCTACCGGGGAGCTGTTTTTT